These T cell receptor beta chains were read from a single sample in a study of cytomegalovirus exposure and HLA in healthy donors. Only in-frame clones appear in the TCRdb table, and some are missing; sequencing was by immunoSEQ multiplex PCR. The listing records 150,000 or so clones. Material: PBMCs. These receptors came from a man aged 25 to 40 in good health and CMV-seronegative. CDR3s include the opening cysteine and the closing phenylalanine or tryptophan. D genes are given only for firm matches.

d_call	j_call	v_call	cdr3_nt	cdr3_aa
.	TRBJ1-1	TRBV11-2	TGTGCCAGCAGCTTAGATCTCCAGGGGACCACTGAAGCTTTCTTT	CASSLDLQGTTEAFF
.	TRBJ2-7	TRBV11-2	TGTGCCAGCAGCCCCCAGGGATACGAGCAGTACTTC	CASSPQGYEQYF
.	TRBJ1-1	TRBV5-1	TGCGCCAGCAGCCTAAGCTTCGGGAACACTGAAGCTTTCTTT	CASSLSFGNTEAFF
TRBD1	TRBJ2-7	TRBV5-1	TGCGCCAGCAGCTTGGGGGCCCGGACAGGGACGAGCTCCTACGAGCAGTACTTC	CASSLGARTGTSSYEQYF
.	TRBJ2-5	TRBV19	TGTGCCAGTAGTACCCCGAAGGGGTCCCAACAAAAGTACCAAGAGACCCAGTACTTC	CASSTPKGSQQKYQETQYF
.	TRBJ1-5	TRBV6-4	TGTGCCAGCAGTGGGGGCAGCAATCAGCCCCAGCATTTT	CASSGGSNQPQHF
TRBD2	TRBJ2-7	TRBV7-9	TGTGCCAGCAGCTTAGAGCGGGGGGGACAGCCCTACGAGCAGTACTTC	CASSLERGGQPYEQYF
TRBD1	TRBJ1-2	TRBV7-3	TGTGCCAGCAGCTTAACAGGACAGGGACCCGGTGGCTACACCTTC	CASSLTGQGPGGYTF
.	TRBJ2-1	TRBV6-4	TGTGCCAGCAGTAAACAGGTCAGCTCCTACAATGAGCAGTTCTTC	CASSKQVSSYNEQFF
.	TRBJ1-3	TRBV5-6	TGTGCCAGCAGCCTGACAGGCTCTGGAAACACCATATATTTT	CASSLTGSGNTIYF
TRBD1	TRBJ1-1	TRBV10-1	TGCGCCCGTAGGCTCGGGGACAGGGGAGGTGAAGCTTTCTTT	CARRLGDRGGEAFF
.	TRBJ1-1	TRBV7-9	TGTGCCAGCAGCTCCGGAACAGATGCCTTCACTGAAGCTTTCTTT	CASSSGTDAFTEAFF
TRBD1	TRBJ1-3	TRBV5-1	TGCGCCAGCAATACAGGGACAGGTGGAAACACCATATATTTT	CASNTGTGGNTIYF
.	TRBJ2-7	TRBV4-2	TGTGCCAGCAGCCAAGACAGGTCCTACGAGCAGTACTTC	CASSQDRSYEQYF
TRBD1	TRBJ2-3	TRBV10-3	TGTGCCATCAGTGAACAGGGGTTAAATGCAGATACGCAGTATTTT	CAISEQGLNADTQYF
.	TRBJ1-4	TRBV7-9	TGTGCCAGCAGCTTAGGACATCCCACCTTCAGGGGAACTAATGAAAAACTGTTTTTT	CASSLGHPTFRGTNEKLFF
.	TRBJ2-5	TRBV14	TGTGCCAGCAGTCCCGGGGGTGACGAGACCCAGTACTTC	CASSPGGDETQYF
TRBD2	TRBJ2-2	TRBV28	TGTGCCAGCAGTTTACTCCGACTAGCGTTGAACACCGGGGAGCTGTTTTTT	CASSLLRLALNTGELFF
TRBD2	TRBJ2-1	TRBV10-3	TGTGCCATCACCCCGGCGGGAGGCCCCTACAATGAGCAGTTCTTC	CAITPAGGPYNEQFF
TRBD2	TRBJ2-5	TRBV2	TGTGCCAGCCTGACGTGGACTAGCGGAGTCCGGGGGCAAGAGACCCAGTACTTC	CASLTWTSGVRGQETQYF
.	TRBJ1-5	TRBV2	TGTGCCAGCAGTGGCACGGGGGGCCCCGGAGGGGGTCAGCCCCAGCATTTT	CASSGTGGPGGGQPQHF
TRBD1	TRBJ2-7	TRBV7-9	TGTGCCAGCAGCTTGACAGGGGGCGGAAACGAGCAGTACTTC	CASSLTGGGNEQYF
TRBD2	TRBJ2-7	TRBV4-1	TGCGCCAGCAGCCAAGTAAGCGGGAGCTCCTACGAGCAGTACTTC	CASSQVSGSSYEQYF
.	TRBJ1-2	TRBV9	TGTGCCAGCAGCCCCACGGGGGGCGTTAGCTATGGCTACACCTTC	CASSPTGGVSYGYTF